This T cell receptor beta chain was found in a study of blood T cell repertoires in COVID-19. Study information: From the United States, Italy and Spain came samples of acute and convalescent COVID-19.

CDR3 length equals 15 residues. The germline V gene has CDR1 MDHEN and CDR2 SYDVKM. The V and J ends lost 4 bases and 5 bases, in that order; junction bases with no gene match: 10. Generated by immunoSEQ multiplex PCR, the TCRdb table keeps only in-frame clones and is missing some. The repertoire holds roughly 440,000 clones, with around 88% as singletons. The sequencing input was peripheral blood. The J gene is TRBJ1-2, the V gene TRBV28; 7 bases fit TRBD1. The sequence was obtained from a woman aged 45-65 years with COVID-19, enrolled during active disease. CDR3 residues: CASSSQLDREYGYTF. The CDR3 nucleotides are TGTGCCAGCAGTTCCCAACTTGACAGGGAGTATGGCTACACCTTC.